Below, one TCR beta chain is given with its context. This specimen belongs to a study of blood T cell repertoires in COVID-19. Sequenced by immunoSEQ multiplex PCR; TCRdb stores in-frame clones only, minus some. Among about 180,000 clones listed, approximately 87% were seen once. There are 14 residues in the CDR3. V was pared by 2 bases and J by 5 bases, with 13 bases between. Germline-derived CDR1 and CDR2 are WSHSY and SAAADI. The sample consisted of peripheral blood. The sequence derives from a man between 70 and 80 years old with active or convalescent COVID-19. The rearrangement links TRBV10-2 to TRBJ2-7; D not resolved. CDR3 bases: TGCGCCAGCAGTGAGGGCCTTCCCCTTGACGAGCAGTACTTC. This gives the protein CASSEGLPLDEQYF.